This TCR beta chain was observed in a study of radiation and T cells in renal cell carcinoma. Study overall: Nephrectomy followed 15 Gy stereotactic body radiation by 4 weeks. General study points: Baseline intratumoral clonotype presence is unknown without pretreatment biopsies.

This clone was observed a handful of times. Its antigen is undetermined. The CDR3 covers 13 residues. Looked up from germline, CDR1 is MDHEN and CDR2 is SYDVKM. Trimming left V 4 bases short and J 11 bases short, with 12 bases between. Data came from immunoSEQ multiplex PCR; TCRdb stores just in-frame clones and leaves some out. The table lists some 120,000 clones, around 83% of them singletons. Documented time point: baseline pretreatment blood. The treatment is: 15 Gy SBRT to primary tumor, nephrectomy 4 weeks later. The receptor was isolated from an older woman with renal cell carcinoma. The rearrangement links TRBV28 to TRBJ1-6; maybe TRBD1 (5 bases). The sequencing used blood, collected from a patient whose treatment included radiotherapy and nephrectomy. In nucleotides, the CDR3 is TGTGCCAGCAGTTCCAGGGAAGAGGCACCCCTCCACTTT. Translating it yields CASSSREEAPLHF.